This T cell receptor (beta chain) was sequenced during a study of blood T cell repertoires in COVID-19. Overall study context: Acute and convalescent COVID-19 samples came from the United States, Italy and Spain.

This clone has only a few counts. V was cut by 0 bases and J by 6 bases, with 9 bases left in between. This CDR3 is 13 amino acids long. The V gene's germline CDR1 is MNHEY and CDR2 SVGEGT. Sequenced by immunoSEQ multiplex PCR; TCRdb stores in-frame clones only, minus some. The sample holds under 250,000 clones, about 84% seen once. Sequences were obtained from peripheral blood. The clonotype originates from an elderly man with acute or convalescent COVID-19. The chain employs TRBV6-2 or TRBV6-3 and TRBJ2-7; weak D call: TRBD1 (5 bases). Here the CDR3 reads CASSYSGAIEQYF. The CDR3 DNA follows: TGTGCCAGCAGTTACTCAGGGGCAATCGAGCAGTACTTC.